These T cell receptor beta chains were read from a single sample in a study of metastatic and nonmetastatic thyroid tumors. TCRdb reanalyzed the PCR reads via MiXCR. Of 21,000 or so clones listed, 20% to 25% were seen once; the top ten hold 12%. Sequenced: tumor tissue. The receptors come from a female donor with papillary thyroid cancer or a benign thyroid nodule (not recorded which). Some clones in this sample may be carry-over from other donors' samples. Both conserved end residues are part of each CDR3. Fields, in order: V gene, clone size, D gene, J gene, CDR3 protein, CDR3 DNA. D genes are given only for firm matches. Size values are once, few and many counts, or a class for expanded clones, and some rows have none.

V: TRBV6-1
size: few
D: NA
J: TRBJ2-3
CDR3: CASSDSADTQYF
DNA: TGTGCCAGCAGTGATAGCGCAGATACGCAGTATTTT

V: TRBV4-3
size: NA
D: TRBD2
J: TRBJ2-5
CDR3: CASSQDRSGSGETQYF
DNA: TGCGCCAGCAGCCAAGATCGCAGCGGGAGCGGGGAGACCCAGTACTTC

V: TRBV12-3/TRBV12-4
size: few
D: TRBD1
J: TRBJ2-2
CDR3: CASSTGLVAGELFF
DNA: TGTGCCAGTTCGACAGGGCTGGTCGCCGGGGAGCTGTTTTTT

V: TRBV9
size: NA
D: NA
J: TRBJ2-3
CDR3: CASSVGAGETDTQYF
DNA: TGTGCCAGCAGCGTAGGTGCAGGGGAGACAGATACGCAGTATTTT

V: TRBV5-1
size: NA
D: TRBD2
J: TRBJ2-7
CDR3: CASSSSGSLNEQYF
DNA: TGCGCCAGCAGCAGCAGCGGGAGTCTAAACGAGCAGTACTTC

V: TRBV7-2
size: NA
D: NA
J: TRBJ2-5
CDR3: CASSIPGFAETQYF
DNA: TGTGCCAGCAGCATACCAGGGTTTGCGGAGACCCAGTACTTC

V: TRBV6-6
size: many
D: TRBD2
J: TRBJ2-1
CDR3: CASSPQLAISSYNEQFF
DNA: TGTGCCAGCAGTCCCCAACTAGCGATCAGCTCCTACAATGAGCAGTTCTTC

V: TRBV5-1
size: NA
D: TRBD1
J: TRBJ1-1
CDR3: CASKTGLGTEAFF
DNA: TGCGCCAGCAAGACAGGGTTGGGCACTGAAGCTTTCTTT

V: TRBV3-1
size: many
D: TRBD2
J: TRBJ2-5
CDR3: CASSPASGALQETQYF
DNA: TGTGCCAGCAGCCCGGCTAGCGGGGCACTCCAAGAGACCCAGTACTTC

V: TRBV20-1
size: many
D: NA
J: TRBJ1-2
CDR3: CSARDMQGLVGYTF
DNA: TGCAGTGCTAGAGATATGCAGGGGCTAGTGGGCTACACCTTC

V: TRBV10-3
size: many
D: NA
J: TRBJ1-2
CDR3: CAISGQGFGYGYTF
DNA: TGTGCCATCAGTGGTCAGGGATTTGGCTATGGCTACACCTTC

V: TRBV12-3/TRBV12-4
size: NA
D: TRBD2
J: TRBJ2-2
CDR3: CSSAGTSCELFF
DNA: TGTTCCAGCGCCGGGACTAGCTGTGAGCTGTTTTTT

V: TRBV5-1
size: few
D: NA
J: TRBJ2-5
CDR3: CASSLGSSGNLETQYF
DNA: TGCGCCAGCAGCTTGGGATCCAGCGGAAACCTAGAGACCCAGTACTTC

V: TRBV5-1
size: NA
D: NA
J: TRBJ1-4
CDR3: CASSLGRYDEKLFF
DNA: TGCGCCAGCAGCCTGGGACGGTACGATGAAAAACTGTTTTTT

V: TRBV14
size: many
D: NA
J: TRBJ1-2
CDR3: CASSQGQGFGGYTF
DNA: TGTGCCAGCAGCCAAGGCCAGGGGTTCGGTGGCTACACCTTC

V: TRBV4-2
size: few
D: NA
J: TRBJ2-7
CDR3: CASSQGGPSLEQYF
DNA: TGTGCCAGCAGCCAAGGGGGCCCCAGTTTGGAGCAGTACTTC

V: TRBV5-8
size: many
D: NA
J: TRBJ1-3
CDR3: CASRAGNTIYF
DNA: TGTGCCAGCAGGGCGGGAAACACCATATATTTT

V: TRBV5-6
size: many
D: NA
J: TRBJ2-1
CDR3: CASSFPVTAWAGNEQFF
DNA: TGTGCCAGCAGCTTTCCGGTGACGGCGTGGGCGGGTAATGAGCAGTTCTTC